The next 22 T cell receptor beta chains were all read from a single sample in a study of T cell changes during pregnancy in multiple sclerosis (dated by TCRdb to between 2017 and 2020). Library preparation was by the immunoSEQ multiplex PCR assay. Held by TCRdb, this immuneACCESS table contains in-frame sequences only and omits some clones. Under half of the omission traces to an unresolved V gene where checked; the cause of the rest is unknown. This sample has approximately 61,000 clones in its table, and less than 95% of those were observed once. The ten biggest clones cover about 3.7% of the sample. The input for sequencing was peripheral blood, taken after pregnancy. These receptors were taken from a female donor in good health, enrolled as a control in a pregnancy study.

The chain joins TRBV9 to TRBJ2-3; maybe TRBD2 (5 bases). V lost 2 bases to trimming and J lost 2 bases, with 9 bases between them. This CDR3 is 14 amino acids long. The germline CDR1 and CDR2 sequences are SGDLS and YYNGEE. Here the CDR3 reads CASSVGVLTDTQYF. CDR3 nucleotides: TGTGCCAGCAGCGTGGGAGTTCTCACAGATACGCAGTATTTT.

The chain is built from TRBV15 and TRBJ1-2; D not certain. The CDR3 sequence is 14 residues long. Germline CDR1 reads LNHNV; CDR2 reads YYDKDF (reference sequence). Trimming removed 0 bases at V and 2 bases at J, with 7 bases between. This CDR3 reads CATSRDRGNYGYTF. The DNA for the CDR3 is TGTGCCACCAGCAGAGATCGAGGGAACTATGGCTACACCTTC.

The rearrangement uses TRBV7-9 and TRBJ2-3; D may be TRBD2 (6 bases). Trimming shortened V by 1 base and J by 2 bases, and 13 bases separated the two germline ends. Germline lookup yields CDR1 SEHNR and CDR2 FQNEAQ (reference sequence). CDR3 length: 16 amino acids. The CDR3 bases are TGTGCCAGCAGCTTAGGGGACTTTCCACTCACAGATACGCAGTATTTT. It specifies CASSLGDFPLTDTQYF.

J is TRBJ1-2 and V is TRBV30, with D tentatively TRBD1 (6 bases). Per germline, CDR1 GTSNPN and CDR2 SVGIG (reference sequence). The CDR3 has 15 amino acids. The V and J ends lost 8 bases and 0 bases respectively, with 19 bases between them. The CDR3 loop is CATPKKGHTNYGYTF. The DNA of the CDR3 is TGTGCCACCCCGAAAAAGGGACACACTAACTATGGCTACACCTTC.

Only one count was recorded for this clone. This chain connects TRBV5-6 to TRBJ1-5; 9 nucleotides align to TRBD1. V shed 5 bases, J shed 3 bases, and the junction held 6 bases outside the gene matches. In germline, CDR1 is SGHDT, CDR2 YYEEEE. The length of the CDR3 is 15 residues. The CDR3 sequence is CASSSGTGTNQPQHF. CDR3 DNA: TGTGCCAGCAGTTCCGGGACAGGGACCAATCAGCCCCAGCATTTT. The full variable domain, completed using reference TRBV5-6 and TRBJ1-5, is DAGVTQSPTHLIKTRGQQVTLRCSPKSGHDTVSWYQQALGQGPQFIFQYYEEEERQRGNFPDRFSGHQFPNYSSELNVNALLLGDSALYLCASSSGTGTNQPQHFGDGTRLSIL.

The chain links TRBV9 to TRBJ2-1, with 9 bases identical to TRBD2. This CDR3 contains 16 residues. From germline, CDR1 is SGDLS and CDR2 YYNGEE. After removal of 0 bases from V and 2 bases from J, the junction contained 3 bases not matched to a gene. The CDR3 loop reads CASSVGASGTYNEQFF. Written as DNA, the CDR3 is TGTGCCAGCAGCGTAGGGGCTAGCGGGACCTACAATGAGCAGTTCTTC.

The rearrangement links TRBV7-2 to TRBJ2-1; TRBD2 matches at 10 bases. CDR1 and CDR2 from the germline V gene are SGHTA and FQGNSA. The junction had 7 bases not matched to a gene; V was cut back by 2 bases and J by 0 bases. This CDR3 contains 18 residues. The DNA of the CDR3 is TGTGCCAGCAGCTTAAGGCTAGCGGGAGCCTTCTCCTACAATGAGCAGTTCTTC. It codes for CASSLRLAGAFSYNEQFF.

The sample holds one count of this clone. This rearrangement joins TRBV6-1 to TRBJ1-5; the D is unclear. V was clipped by 7 bases and J by 5 bases, with 12 bases between them. The CDR3 loop spans 13 amino acids. CDR1 and CDR2 from the germline V gene are MNHNS and SASEGT. CDR3 amino acids: CASTGGKYQPQHF. The CDR3 DNA sequence: TGTGCCAGCACGGGAGGGAAGTATCAGCCCCAGCATTTT.

The chain combines TRBV7-8 with TRBJ2-7; 8 bases map to TRBD1. The CDR3 totals 15 residues. V lost 2 bases and J lost 6; bases outside the gene matches: 9. Germline CDR1 and CDR2: SGHVS and FQNEAQ. The CDR3 DNA is TGTGCCAGCAGCTTACTTGGTGGACAGGGAGGCGAGCAGTACTTC. It specifies CASSLLGGQGGEQYF.

The chain couples TRBV2 to TRBJ2-2; TRBD1 might be the D (6 bases). V lost 6 bases to trimming and J lost 1 base, with 9 bases between them. This CDR3 region has 14 residues. CDR1 and CDR2 (germline): SNHLY, FYNNEI. Here the CDR3 reads CASRGHLNTGELFF. The CDR3 DNA reads TGTGCCAGCAGGGGACACCTGAACACCGGGGAGCTGTTTTTT.

The V gene is TRBV5-1, the J gene TRBJ1-2; TRBD1 matches at 8 bases. The trim removed 4 bases at V and 6 bases at J, leaving 11 bases unmatched. Germline V gene data show CDR1 as SGHRS and CDR2 as YFSETQ. The CDR3 spans 15 residues. The CDR3 bases are TGCGCCAGCAGCCCCTCACCAGGGGGCGCGGATGGCTACACCTTC. This translates into CASSPSPGGADGYTF.

The chain combines TRBV5-6 with TRBJ2-3; D might be TRBD1 (5 bases). The germline V gene encodes CDR1 SGHDT and CDR2 YYEEEE. The V end lost 5 bases, the J end lost 0 bases, and 16 bases lay between the germline ends. The CDR3 consists of 16 residues. The CDR3 here is CASSSPTASSTDTQYF. CDR3 DNA: TGTGCCAGCAGTTCCCCGACAGCATCTAGCACAGATACGCAGTATTTT.

Only one count was recorded for this clone. The chain uses TRBV28 and TRBJ1-4; weak D call: TRBD1 (6 bases). With 7 bases removed from V and 7 bases from J, the gap between germline ends came to 19 bases. This CDR3 is built from 15 residues. Germline V gene sequence: CDR1 MDHEN, CDR2 SYDVKM. The CDR3 region is CASTPPGGAGEKLFF. The CDR3 DNA is TGTGCCAGCACCCCTCCTGGGGGGGCGGGTGAAAAACTGTTTTTT. The whole variable domain, remainder taken from reference TRBV28 and TRBJ1-4, is DVKVTQSSRYLVKRTGEKVFLECVQDMDHENMFWYRQDPGLGLRLIYFSYDVKMKEKGDIPEGYSVSREKKERFSLILESASTNQTSMYLCASTPPGGAGEKLFFGSGTQLSVL.

This clone was picked up a small number of times. The chain carries TRBV11-2 and TRBJ1-3, with 7 nucleotides matching TRBD1. The CDR3 totals 14 residues. V trimming: 10 bases; J trimming: 1 base; junction bases outside the gene matches: 7. Germline values: CDR1 SGHAT, CDR2 FQNNGV. The CDR3 sequence is CATNRDSSGNTIYF. CDR3 sequence (DNA): TGTGCCACCAACAGGGACAGTTCTGGAAACACCATATATTTT.

The rearrangement joins TRBV5-1 to TRBJ2-3, with no clear D. The germline V gene encodes CDR1 SGHRS and CDR2 YFSETQ. The CDR3 is 13 residues long. The V end was cut by 2 bases, the J end by 0 bases, with 4 bases between. The CDR3 DNA sequence: TGCGCCAGCAGCTTCCTCAGCACAGATACGCAGTATTTT. This translates into CASSFLSTDTQYF.

This chain connects TRBV10-3 to TRBJ2-1, with D possibly matching TRBD2 (5 bases). This CDR3 contains 14 residues. The germline V gene encodes CDR1 ENHRY and CDR2 SYGVKD. The V gene lost 11 bases and the J gene lost 5 bases, with 19 bases spanning the gap. The CDR3 bases are TGTGCCTCAAGAGGGCTAGAGACTAACAATGAGCAGTTCTTC. It is translated as CASRGLETNNEQFF.

This chain uses TRBV2 with TRBJ1-2, with TRBD1 identical over 7 bases. There are 14 residues in the CDR3. Germline values: CDR1 SNHLY, CDR2 FYNNEI. The junction had 10 bases not matched to a gene; V was cut back by 4 bases and J by 8 bases. CDR3 sequence: CASSGVTGQAGYTF. CDR3 in DNA: TGTGCCAGCAGTGGGGTGACAGGGCAAGCGGGCTACACCTTC. The full variable domain, completed using reference TRBV2 and TRBJ1-2, is EPEVTQTPSHQVTQMGQEVILRCVPISNHLYFYWYRQILGQKVEFLVSFYNNEISEKSEIFDDQFSVERPDGSNFTLKIRSTKLEDSAMYFCASSGVTGQAGYTFGSGTRLTVV.

As to this clone: A junction end diverges from the germline sequence, so it may reflect a read error. The chain employs TRBV7-7 and TRBJ2-7; 10 positions agree with TRBD1. The CDR3 consists of 15 residues. Germline-derived CDR1 and CDR2 are SSHAT and FNYEAQ (reference sequence). CDR3 in DNA: TGTGCTAGCAGCTTAGGGACAGGGGATTTCTACGAGCAGTACTTC. Translation: CASSLGTGDFYEQYF. The entire variable domain, with the rest obtained from reference TRBV7-7 and TRBJ2-7, is as follows: GAGVSQSPRYKVTKRGQDVTLRCDPISSHATLYWYQQALGQGPEFLTYFNYEAQPDKSGLPSDRFSAERPEGSISTLTIQRTEQRDSAMYRCASSLGTGDFYEQYFGPGTRLTVT.

V usage is TRBV27 and J usage is TRBJ1-4; 7 bases agree with TRBD1. Germline CDR1 is MNHEY and CDR2 is SMNVEV (reference sequence). V shed 5 bases, J shed 4 bases, and the junction held 4 bases outside the gene matches. The CDR3 has 14 residues. CDR3 DNA: TGTGCCAGCAGTGGGACAGCCCTTAATGAAAAACTGTTTTTT. Encoded protein: CASSGTALNEKLFF.

V is TRBV2 and J is TRBJ2-1, with D possibly TRBD1 on 6 matching bases. The CDR3 runs 12 residues. Trimming pared 6 bases from V and 5 bases from J, leaving 8 bases between. CDR1 is SNHLY and CDR2 is FYNNEI in the germline V gene. The CDR3 region is CASRWDNNEQFF. CDR3 nucleotides: TGTGCCAGCAGGTGGGACAACAATGAGCAGTTCTTC.

The rearrangement uses TRBV19 and TRBJ1-1; TRBD1 agrees at 8 bases. Germline CDR1 LNHDA, CDR2 SQIVND (reference sequence). The J segment lost 4 bases and the V segment lost 0 bases, leaving 13 bases of the junction unmatched. The CDR3 spans 18 residues. CDR3 nucleotides: TGTGCCAGTAGTATAGATCGGGGCTCCAGGGGGCGCGGCACTGAAGCTTTCTTT. It is translated as CASSIDRGSRGRGTEAFF.

The chain carries TRBV28 and TRBJ2-4; 7 nucleotides line up with TRBD1. The V segment lost 4 bases and the J segment 8 bases; nucleotides outside the gene matches: 5. The germline gives CDR1 MDHEN, CDR2 SYDVKM. The CDR3 covers 13 residues. CDR3 bases: TGTGCCAGCAGTTCAGGGGGTGAGGACATTCAGTACTTC. Translation: CASSSGGEDIQYF.